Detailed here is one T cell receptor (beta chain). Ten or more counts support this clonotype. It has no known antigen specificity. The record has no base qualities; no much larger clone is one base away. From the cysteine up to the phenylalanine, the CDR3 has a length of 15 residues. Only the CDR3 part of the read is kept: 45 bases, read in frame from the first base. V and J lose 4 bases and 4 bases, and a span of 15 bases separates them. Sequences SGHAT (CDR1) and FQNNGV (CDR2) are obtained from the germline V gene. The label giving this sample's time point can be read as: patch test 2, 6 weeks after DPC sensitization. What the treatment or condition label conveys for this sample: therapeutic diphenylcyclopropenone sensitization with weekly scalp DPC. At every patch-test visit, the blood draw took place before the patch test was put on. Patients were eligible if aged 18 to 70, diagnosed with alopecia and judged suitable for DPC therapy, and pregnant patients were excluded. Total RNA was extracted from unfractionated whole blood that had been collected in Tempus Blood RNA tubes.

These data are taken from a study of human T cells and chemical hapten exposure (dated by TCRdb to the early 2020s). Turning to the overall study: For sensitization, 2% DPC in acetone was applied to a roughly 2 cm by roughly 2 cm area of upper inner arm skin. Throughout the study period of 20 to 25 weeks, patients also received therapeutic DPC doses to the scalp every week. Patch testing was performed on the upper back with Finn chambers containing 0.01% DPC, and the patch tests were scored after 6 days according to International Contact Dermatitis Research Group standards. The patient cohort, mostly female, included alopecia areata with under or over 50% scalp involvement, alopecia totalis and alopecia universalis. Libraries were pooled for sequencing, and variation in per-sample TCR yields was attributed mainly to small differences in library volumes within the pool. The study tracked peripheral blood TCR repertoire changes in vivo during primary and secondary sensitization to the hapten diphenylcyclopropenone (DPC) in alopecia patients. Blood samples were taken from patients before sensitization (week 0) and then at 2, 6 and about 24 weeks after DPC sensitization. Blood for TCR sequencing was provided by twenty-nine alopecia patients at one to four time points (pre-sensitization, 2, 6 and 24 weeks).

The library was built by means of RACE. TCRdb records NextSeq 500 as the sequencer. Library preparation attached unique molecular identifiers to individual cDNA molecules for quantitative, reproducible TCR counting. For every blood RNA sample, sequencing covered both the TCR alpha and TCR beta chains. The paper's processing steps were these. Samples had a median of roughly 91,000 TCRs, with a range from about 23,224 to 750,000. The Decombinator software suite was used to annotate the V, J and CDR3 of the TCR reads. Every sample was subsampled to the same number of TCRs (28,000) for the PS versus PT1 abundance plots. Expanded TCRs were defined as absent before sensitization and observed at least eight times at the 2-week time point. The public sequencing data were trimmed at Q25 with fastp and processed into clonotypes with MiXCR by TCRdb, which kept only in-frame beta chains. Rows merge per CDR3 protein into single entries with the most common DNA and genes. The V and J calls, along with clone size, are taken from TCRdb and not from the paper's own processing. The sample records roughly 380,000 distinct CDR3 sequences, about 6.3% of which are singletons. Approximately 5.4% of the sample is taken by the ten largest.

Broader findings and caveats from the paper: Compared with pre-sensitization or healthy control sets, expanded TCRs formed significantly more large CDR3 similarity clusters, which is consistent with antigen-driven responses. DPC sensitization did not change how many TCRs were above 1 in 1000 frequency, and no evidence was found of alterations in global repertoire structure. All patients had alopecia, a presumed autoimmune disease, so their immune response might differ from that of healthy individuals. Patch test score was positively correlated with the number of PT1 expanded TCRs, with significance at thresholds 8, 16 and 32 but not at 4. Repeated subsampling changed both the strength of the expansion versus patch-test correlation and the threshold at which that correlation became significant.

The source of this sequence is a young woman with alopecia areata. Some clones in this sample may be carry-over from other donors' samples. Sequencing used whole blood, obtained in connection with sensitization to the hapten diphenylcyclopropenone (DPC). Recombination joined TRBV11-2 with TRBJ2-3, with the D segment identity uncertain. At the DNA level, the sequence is TGTGCCAGCAGCTCTCCTGCACAAGCTTCAGATACGCAGTATTTT. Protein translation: CASSSPAQASDTQYF.